Given below is one TCR beta chain in context. Germline CDR1 MNHEY, CDR2 SMNVEV (reference sequence). Trimming took 6 bases from V and 4 from J, leaving 15 bases between them. The CDR3 spans 14 residues. The repertoire was sequenced with immunoSEQ multiplex PCR; TCRdb's copy has only in-frame clones and lacks some. The table lists about 75,000 clones, around 92% of them singletons. The data were obtained in a study of T cell changes during pregnancy in multiple sclerosis. This receptor was obtained from a female donor in good health, enrolled as a control in a pregnancy study. The source was peripheral blood, collected in the first trimester of pregnancy. This chain links TRBV27 with TRBJ1-2; a possible D gene is TRBD1 (5 bases). The CDR3 region has the DNA TGTGCCAGCAGCGACAGTCGGGGGGTCTATGGCTACACCTTC. Its protein product is CASSDSRGVYGYTF.